The TCR beta chain under discussion was sequenced for a study of patients and donors after allogeneic stem cell transplantation. TCRdb re-analysed the RT-PCR reads in MiXCR, keeping a single row per CDR3 protein. The sample yields about a million distinct CDR3 sequences, roughly 18% seen once. In its sample, this clonotype was seen a few times. The sequence was obtained from a human donor who was either an allogeneic HSCT recipient or a stem cell or donor lymphocyte infusion donor (not recorded which). It is not recorded whose cells these are; they may come from a transplant donor. The material sequenced was blood, either unsorted or a sorted T cell fraction (not recorded which).

DNA of the CDR3: TGCGCCAGCAGACGGGACTTAGTGAACACTGAAGCTTTCTTT. It codes for CASRRDLVNTEAFF. The chain couples TRBV4-3 to TRBJ1-1; TRBD1 might be the D (5 bases). Trimming left V 6 bases short and J 0 bases short, with 11 bases between. This CDR3 has 14 residues. CDR1 and CDR2 from the germline V gene are LGHNA and YSLEER.